These 17 T cell receptor beta chains were sequenced from one sample in a study of cytomegalovirus exposure and HLA in healthy donors. Measured with immunoSEQ multiplex PCR; TCRdb has only the in-frame clones, and not every one. This sample carries 100,000 to 150,000 clones, 89% of them seen once, and the ten largest clones take 1.5% to 2.5%. Sequenced: PBMCs. Receptors were obtained from a woman younger than 30 in good health and CMV-seronegative.

The chain carries TRBV28 and TRBJ2-7, with D perhaps matching TRBD1 (6 bases). The V end lost 4 bases, the J end lost 4 bases, and 8 bases lay between the germline ends. Germline CDR1 reads MDHEN; CDR2 reads SYDVKM. CDR3 size: 12 residues. CDR3 nucleotide sequence: TGTGCCAGCAGTTCCAGGGGATACGAGCAGTACTTC. It translates to CASSSRGYEQYF.

This chain links TRBV5-1 with TRBJ2-1; 11 bases are a match to TRBD2. The CDR3 covers 15 residues. Per germline, CDR1 SGHRS and CDR2 YFSETQ. J was trimmed by 6 bases and V by 4 bases; bases with no gene match: 6. The CDR3: CASSVSGRAFNEQFF. The CDR3 nucleotides are TGCGCCAGCAGCGTTAGCGGGAGGGCTTTCAATGAGCAGTTCTTC.

The chain links TRBV7-9 to TRBJ1-5, with a possible D match to TRBD1 (6 bases). Germline V gene data show CDR1 as SEHNR and CDR2 as FQNEAQ (reference sequence). CDR3 length equals 14 residues. Trimming stripped 4 bases from V and 5 bases from J, with 12 bases between. The CDR3 here is CASSSQGYDQPQHF. The CDR3 nucleotides read TGTGCCAGCAGCTCCCAGGGGTACGATCAGCCCCAGCATTTT.

The chain links TRBV18 to TRBJ2-3, with 9 nucleotides matching TRBD2. V lost 3 bases, J lost 6 bases, and 13 bases stayed unmatched. The germline CDR1 and CDR2 sequences are KGHSH and LQKENI. The CDR3 sequence is 17 residues long. CDR3 DNA: TGTGCCAGCTCACCCCGAGAAGATAGCGGGAGTGCGGATACGCAGTATTTT. Translating it yields CASSPREDSGSADTQYF.

This clone was picked up one time. The V call is TRBV4-2, the J call TRBJ1-1; D uncertain. In germline, CDR1 is LGHNA, CDR2 YNFKEQ. The CDR3 is 14 amino acids. V gave up 0 bases and J gave up 2 bases, with 7 bases separating them. CDR3 nucleotides: TGTGCCAGCAGCCAAGACCCAGTCAACACTGAAGCTTTCTTT. It yields the protein CASSQDPVNTEAFF.

CDR3 sequence: CASREGGTYNEQFF. The CDR3 nucleotides are TGTGCCAGCAGGGAGGGAGGGACCTACAATGAGCAGTTCTTC. The V gene is TRBV27, the J gene TRBJ2-1, with 7 bases fitting TRBD2. Germline V gene data show CDR1 as MNHEY and CDR2 as SMNVEV (reference sequence). The CDR3 has 14 amino acids. Trimming removed 6 bases from V and 2 bases from J; junction bases left unmatched: 4.

The table lists this clone with a count of one. The rearrangement joins TRBV10-1 to TRBJ2-7; a possible D gene is TRBD1 (6 bases). Looked up from germline, CDR1 is WNHNN and CDR2 is SYGVQD (reference sequence). The CDR3 covers 15 residues. V was shortened by 0 bases and J by 3 bases, with 12 bases between the two germline ends. CDR3 sequence: CASSESGTRSYEQYF. The CDR3 coding sequence is TGCGCCAGCAGTGAGTCGGGGACAAGGAGCTACGAGCAGTACTTC.

The J gene is TRBJ2-1, the V gene TRBV5-1; 7 nucleotides align to TRBD2. The V segment lost 0 bases and the J segment 3 bases; nucleotides outside the gene matches: 6. Germline V gives CDR1 SGHRS, CDR2 YFSETQ. The CDR3 contains 16 residues. In DNA form, the CDR3 reads TGCGCCAGCAGCTTGGTTGGCGGGAGAAGCTACAATGAGCAGTTCTTC. It encodes CASSLVGGRSYNEQFF.

A single count supports this clone. The gene calls are TRBV29-1 and TRBJ2-7; TRBD1 agrees at 7 bases. Germline CDR1 reads SQVTM; CDR2 reads ANQGSEA. The CDR3 covers 13 residues. V lost 5 bases to trimming and J lost 6 bases; unmatched junction nucleotides: 10. In DNA form, the CDR3 reads TGCAGCGTTTGTGTACAGGGGAAGGGCGAGCAGTACTTC. This encodes CSVCVQGKGEQYF.

V gene TRBV19 combines with J gene TRBJ2-1; 7 bases map to TRBD2. Germline CDR1 LNHDA, CDR2 SQIVND (reference sequence). Losses at the gene ends were 5 bases for V and 8 bases for J; bases not matched to a gene: 9. This CDR3 region has 14 residues. Written as DNA, the CDR3 is TGTGCCAGTAGTCGAGCGGGATATCTCGATGAGCAGTTCTTC. Protein sequence: CASSRAGYLDEQFF.

V usage is TRBV7-5 and J usage is TRBJ1-2; the table names TRBD1, a call not compared with the DNA. TRBV7-5 is termed a pseudogene. The CDR3 has 16 amino acids. CDR3 region: CVRSSRDRGHGYGYTF. CDR3 nucleotides: TGTGTCAGAAGCAGCCGGGACAGGGGGCATGGCTATGGCTACACCTTC.

The J gene is TRBJ2-7, the V gene TRBV11-3; 8 bases line up with TRBD2. This CDR3 is built from 14 residues. The germline V gene has CDR1 SGHNT and CDR2 YENEEA. V shed 4 bases, J shed 2 bases, and the junction held 4 bases outside the gene matches. CDR3 coding DNA: TGTGCCAGCAGCTCAGCGGGAGTCCCCTACGAGCAGTACTTC. Its translation: CASSSAGVPYEQYF. The whole variable domain, remainder taken from reference TRBV11-3 and TRBJ2-7, is EAGVVQSPRYKIIEKKQPVAFWCNPISGHNTLYWYLQNLGQGPELLIRYENEEAVDDSQLPKDRFSAERLKGVDSTLKIQPAELGDSAVYLCASSSAGVPYEQYFGPGTRLTVT.

The V gene is TRBV9, the J gene TRBJ2-5; 7 nucleotides align to TRBD2. The CDR3 contains 16 residues. In germline, CDR1 is SGDLS, CDR2 YYNGEE. Losses at the gene ends were 2 bases for V and 1 base for J; bases not matched to a gene: 8. The CDR3 DNA reads TGTGCCAGCAGCGTTTGGGGGGAGGGCCCCCAAGAGACCCAGTACTTC. It codes for CASSVWGEGPQETQYF.

The rearrangement uses TRBV7-9 and TRBJ2-4; D possibly corresponds to TRBD2 (5 bases). The V end was cut by 3 bases, the J end by 8 bases, with 14 bases between. The CDR3 consists of 14 residues. The germline gives CDR1 SEHNR, CDR2 FQNEAQ (reference sequence). The CDR3 spells CASSLDPSGDIQYF. The CDR3 DNA reads TGTGCCAGCAGCTTGGATCCCTCCGGGGACATTCAGTACTTC.

The rearrangement joins TRBV5-1 to TRBJ1-2; TRBD1 might be the D (5 bases). The CDR3 has 14 residues. Germline lookup yields CDR1 SGHRS and CDR2 YFSETQ. Trimming pared 2 bases from V and 6 bases from J, leaving 14 bases between. CDR3 residues: CASSFPGGEDGYTF. CDR3 in DNA: TGCGCCAGCAGCTTCCCCGGAGGGGAAGATGGCTACACCTTC. The variable domain in full, completed from reference TRBV5-1 and TRBJ1-2, reads KAGVTQTPRYLIKTRGQQVTLSCSPISGHRSVSWYQQTPGQGLQFLFEYFSETQRNKGNFPGRFSGRQFSNSRSEMNVSTLELGDSALYLCASSFPGGEDGYTFGSGTRLTVV.

The chain uses TRBV28 and TRBJ2-1; 14 nucleotides match TRBD2. V lost 4 bases and J lost 9; bases outside the gene matches: 14. CDR1 and CDR2 (germline): MDHEN, SYDVKM. There are 18 residues in the CDR3. In DNA, the CDR3 is TGTGCCAGCAGTTGGGGACTAGCGGGAGAACTCAGAGGAGGTGAGCAGTTCTTC. This translates into CASSWGLAGELRGGEQFF.

The V gene is TRBV19, the J gene TRBJ2-5; D is possibly TRBD2 (5 bases). Trimming took off 6 bases at V and 2 bases at J, with 7 bases between the two ends. The CDR3 sequence is 12 residues long. Germline V gene data show CDR1 as LNHDA and CDR2 as SQIVND (reference sequence). CDR3 sequence: CASSPGQETQYF. In nucleotides, the CDR3 is TGTGCCAGTAGCCCGGGGCAAGAGACCCAGTACTTC.